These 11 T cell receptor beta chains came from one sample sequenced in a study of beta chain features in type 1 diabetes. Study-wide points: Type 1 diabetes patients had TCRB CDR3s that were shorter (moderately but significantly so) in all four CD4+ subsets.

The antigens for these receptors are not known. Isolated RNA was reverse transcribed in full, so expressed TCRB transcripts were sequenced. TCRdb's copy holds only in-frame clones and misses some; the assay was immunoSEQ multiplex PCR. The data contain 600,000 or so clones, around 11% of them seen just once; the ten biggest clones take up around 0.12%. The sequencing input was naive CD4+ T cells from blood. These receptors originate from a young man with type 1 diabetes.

This CDR3 is CASSLVAEFTDTQYF. The CDR3 region has the DNA TGTGCCAGCAGCTTAGTAGCGGAATTCACAGATACGCAGTATTTT. The genes are TRBV7-2 and TRBJ2-3; the D gene is possibly TRBD2 (6 bases). Per germline, CDR1 SGHTA and CDR2 FQGNSA. This CDR3 region has 15 residues. V was cut by 1 base and J by 2 bases, with 10 bases left in between.

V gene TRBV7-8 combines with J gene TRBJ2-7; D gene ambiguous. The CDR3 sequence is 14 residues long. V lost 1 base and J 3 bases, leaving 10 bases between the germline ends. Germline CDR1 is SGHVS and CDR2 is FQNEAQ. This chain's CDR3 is CASSLGLYGYEQYF. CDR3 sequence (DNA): TGTGCCAGCAGCTTAGGTTTGTACGGCTACGAGCAGTACTTC.

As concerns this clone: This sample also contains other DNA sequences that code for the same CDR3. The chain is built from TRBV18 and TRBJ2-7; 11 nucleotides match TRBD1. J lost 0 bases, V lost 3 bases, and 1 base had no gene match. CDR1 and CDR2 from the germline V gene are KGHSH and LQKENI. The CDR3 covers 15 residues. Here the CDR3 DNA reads TGTGCCAGCTCACCGGGGACAGGGGGCTCCTACGAGCAGTACTTC. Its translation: CASSPGTGGSYEQYF.

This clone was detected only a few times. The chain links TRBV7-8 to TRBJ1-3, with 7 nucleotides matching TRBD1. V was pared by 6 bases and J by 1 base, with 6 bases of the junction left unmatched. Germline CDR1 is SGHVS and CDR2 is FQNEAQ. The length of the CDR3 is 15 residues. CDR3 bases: TGTGCCAGCAGGGAGACAGGGTGGTCTGGAAACACCATATATTTT. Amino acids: CASRETGWSGNTIYF.

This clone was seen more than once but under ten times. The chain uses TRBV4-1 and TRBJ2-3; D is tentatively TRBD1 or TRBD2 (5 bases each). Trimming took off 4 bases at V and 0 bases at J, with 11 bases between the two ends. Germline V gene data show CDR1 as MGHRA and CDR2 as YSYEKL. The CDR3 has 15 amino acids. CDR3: CASSPGTASTDTQYF. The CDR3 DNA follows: TGCGCCAGCAGCCCCGGGACCGCTAGCACAGATACGCAGTATTTT.

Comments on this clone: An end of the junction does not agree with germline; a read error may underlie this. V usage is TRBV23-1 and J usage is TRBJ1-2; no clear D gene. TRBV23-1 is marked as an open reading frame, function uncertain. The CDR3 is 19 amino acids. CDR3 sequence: CASIQKTGSEGLKVYGYTF. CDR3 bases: TGCGCCAGCATTCAAAAGACCGGATCCGAGGGATTAAAGGTCTATGGCTACACCTTC.

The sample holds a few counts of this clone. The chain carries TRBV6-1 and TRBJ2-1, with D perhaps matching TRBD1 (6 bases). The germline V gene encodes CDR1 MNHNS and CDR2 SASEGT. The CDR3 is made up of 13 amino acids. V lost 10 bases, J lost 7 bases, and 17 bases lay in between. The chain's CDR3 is CATIQGLLNEQFF. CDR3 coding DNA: TGTGCCACCATACAGGGCCTCCTGAATGAGCAGTTCTTC.

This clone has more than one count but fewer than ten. The CDR3 DNA sequence: TGTGCCAGCAGCCCGAAGTTAGCGGGGGGGTTCACAGATACGCAGTATTTT. As protein: CASSPKLAGGFTDTQYF. The gene calls are TRBV4-2 and TRBJ2-3; TRBD2 aligns across 11 bases. V lost 4 bases, J lost 2 bases, and 8 bases stayed unmatched. CDR1 and CDR2 (germline): LGHNA, YNFKEQ. CDR3 length: 17 amino acids.

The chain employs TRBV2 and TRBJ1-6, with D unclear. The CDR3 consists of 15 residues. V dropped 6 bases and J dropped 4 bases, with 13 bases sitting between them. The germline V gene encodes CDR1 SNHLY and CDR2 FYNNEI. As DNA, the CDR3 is TGTGCCAGCAGCTCACAAGAGATGTATAATTCACCCCTCCACTTT. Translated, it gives CASSSQEMYNSPLHF.

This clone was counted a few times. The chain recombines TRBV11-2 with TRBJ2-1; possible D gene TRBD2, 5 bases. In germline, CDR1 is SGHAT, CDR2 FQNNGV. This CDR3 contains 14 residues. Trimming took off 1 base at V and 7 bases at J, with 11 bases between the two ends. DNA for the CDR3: TGTGCCAGCAGCTTAGGGCGAGACTATAATGAGCAGTTCTTC. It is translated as CASSLGRDYNEQFF.

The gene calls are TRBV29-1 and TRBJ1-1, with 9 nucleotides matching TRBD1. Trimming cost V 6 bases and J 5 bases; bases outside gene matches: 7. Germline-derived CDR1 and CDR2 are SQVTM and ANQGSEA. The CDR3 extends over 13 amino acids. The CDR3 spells CSVAGQGKTEAFF. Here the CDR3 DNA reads TGCAGCGTCGCGGGACAGGGAAAGACTGAAGCTTTCTTT.